This T cell receptor (beta chain) was captured in a study of T cell responses to AZD1222 COVID-19 vaccine. General study points: Repertoires in all cases were sampled only once the peak T cell response had passed.

CDR1 is LGHDT, CDR2 YNNKEL, per germline (reference sequence). CDR3 length: 16 residues. V lost 3 bases, J lost 6 bases, and 8 bases stayed unmatched. As regards this clone: No antigen is known for it.

TCRdb keeps only in-frame clones here, not all; method: immunoSEQ multiplex PCR. There are about 160,000 clones in the sample; 88% occur only once, and less than 6.5% lies in the top ten. J is TRBJ1-5 and V is TRBV3-1 (or the pseudogene TRBV3-2); 10 positions agree with TRBD1. The clonotype comes from an adult in good health. The specimen was peripheral blood, collected on day 0 of AZD1222 vaccination. DNA of the CDR3: TGTGCCAGCAGCCAGGAGACAGGGGGCGATGCTCAGCCCCAGCATTTT. Amino acid sequence: CASSQETGGDAQPQHF.